The sequence of this T cell receptor (beta chain) was determined in a study of T cell responses to AZD1222 COVID-19 vaccine (TCRdb year 2021). As for the study more broadly: TCR sequencing covered approximately 230 trial participants: some 210 given two doses of AZD1222 and 26 given two doses of MenACWY control vaccine. Trial participants were enrolled by age into subgroups of 18-55, 56-69 and 70-plus years, and around 150, 28 and 57 TCR-sequenced participants, respectively, were included in these subgroups. General conclusions and limits of the study: Reportedly, close to half of the unique spike-specific TCRs recognized epitopes lying outside the regions that are mutated in the B.1.351 and B.1.1.7 variants. The whole spike protein was spanned by vaccine-associated CD4 TCRs, and dominant responses were seen in regions 160-218 and 743-854. Conclusions about previously exposed vaccinees are limited because only five or six AZD1222 recipients were SARS-CoV-2 seropositive at baseline. In the small 56-69-year group, the increase in depth fell short of significance, most likely because of low power. Because no samples from the day 14 peak response were available, repertoires could be characterized only after the peak T cell response. Participants were mostly white British and included more females than males, and it was suggested by the authors that clonal diversity may have been underestimated. A significant rise in spike-specific TCR breadth and depth was observed after two AZD1222 doses relative to day 0 and relative to MenACWY recipients.

The germline V gene specifies SNHLY as CDR1 and FYNNEI as CDR2. The CDR3 holds 19 amino acids from the cysteine to the phenylalanine. Only the CDR3 part of the read is kept: 57 bases, read in frame from the first base. For this chain, trimming is 6 bases at the V end and 0 bases at the J end, and the number of junction bases without a gene match is 14. As for this clone: This receptor's antigen is unknown. No base quality information exists; no much larger clone differs at one position.

The CDR3 regions of human TCRbeta chains were analyzed by immunosequencing. The original pipeline was this. TCRs in the repertoires were compared against a reference library of SARS-CoV-2-specific TCRs that had been generated with the MIRA antigen-specificity platform. Breadth meant the fraction of unique TCRs that were SARS-CoV-2-associated, whereas depth meant the fraction of total T cells that were SARS-CoV-2-associated. Each spike-specific TCR was assigned to its reactive spike region and to a CD4 or CD8 class using the MIRA data. Log10-transformed breadth and depth values were compared by one-way ANOVA with Sidak's multiple comparisons tests. TCRdb took this table from immuneACCESS and kept in-frame rearrangements with V and J called. Such tables lack part of the clones; where checked against another copy, unresolved V genes explain under half of the gap, and the rest is unexplained. V, J and clone size derive from that table, while D and trimming were established from the DNA sequence. The sample includes fewer than 250,000 clones, with roughly 91% observed a single time. 0.95% to 1.1% of the sample is held by the ten biggest clonotypes.

In the paper's terms, the time point label means: baseline before first vaccination. The treatment or condition label of this sample denotes: meningococcal conjugate vaccine given as trial control. Vaccinee samples came from UK trials COV001 and COV002, including a single-blind randomized controlled phase 2/3 trial of AZD1222 (ChAdOx1 nCoV-19) in healthy adults. For TCRbeta chain sequencing, PBMC samples were collected from trial participants at day 0 and at day 28 after the second dose. This chain joins TRBV2 to TRBJ1-3; TRBD1 matches 10 bases in the middle. Sample: peripheral blood, taken on day 0 of MenACWY control vaccination. This receptor was taken from an adult in good health. The base sequence is TGTGCCAGCAGGCCCCGGGGGGGACAGGGGAAGAGCTCTGGAAACACCATATATTTT. Translated, it gives CASRPRGGQGKSSGNTIYF.